This record concerns one T cell receptor beta chain sequence. Original processing notes: Quality scores were absent from the junction-only immunoSEQ sequences, so filtering differed. Only in-frame clones appear in the TCRdb table, and some are missing; sequencing was by immunoSEQ multiplex PCR. V and J calls plus clone size are reproduced from that table; the DNA served to infer D and trimming. There are about 1.5 million clones in the sample; about 98% occur only once, and around 0.47% lies in the top ten. CDR1 MNHEY and CDR2 SMNVEV come from the germline V gene (reference sequence). The V and J ends lost 5 bases and 0 bases respectively, with 17 bases between them. The CDR3 contains 17 residues. Study donors comprised healthy, HIV-negative adults devoid of recent acute infection or vaccination. The data derive from a study of shared clonotypes between healthy human individuals.

The sequence was obtained from a man younger than 45 in good health. What was sequenced was naive CD4+ T cells sorted from blood. Subset described: CD45RA+ positively selected. The chain employs TRBV27 and TRBJ2-1, with D tentatively TRBD2 (5 bases). DNA of the CDR3: TGTGCCAGCAGTAAACCCCCCGGAGCGGACTCCTACAATGAGCAGTTCTTC. As protein: CASSKPPGADSYNEQFF.